The 20 T cell receptor beta chains presented below share a single source sample, sequenced in a study of technical replicates of blood from a handful of donors. Measured with immunoSEQ multiplex PCR; TCRdb has only the in-frame clones, and not every one. This sample has roughly 15,000 clones, with almost 85% found just once. Specimen: PBMCs. These TCRs come from a human donor in good health.

The chain joins TRBV18 to TRBJ2-7; D is perhaps TRBD2 (6 bases). This CDR3 comprises 16 residues. V was pared by 2 bases and J by 1 base, with 15 bases between. CDR1 KGHSH and CDR2 LQKENI come from the germline V gene. DNA for the CDR3: TGTGCCAGCTCACCAGTAGAGCCAGGGACTTCCTACGAGCAGTACTTC. Translated: CASSPVEPGTSYEQYF.

The V call is TRBV5-1, the J call TRBJ1-1; maybe TRBD1 (5 bases). Germline loops: CDR1 SGHRS, CDR2 YFSETQ. The CDR3 extends over 16 amino acids. V dropped 4 bases and J dropped 2 bases, with 18 bases sitting between them. The CDR3 nucleotides are TGCGCCAGCAGCGCGGGGGGGGGACGTTTAAACACTGAAGCTTTCTTT. Amino acid sequence: CASSAGGGRLNTEAFF.

The chain is built from TRBV6-1 and TRBJ1-1, with a tentative D call TRBD1 (5 bases). The CDR3 is 15 amino acids. Trimming took off 3 bases at V and 3 bases at J, with 14 bases between the two ends. CDR1 and CDR2 from the germline V gene are MNHNS and SASEGT. CDR3 nucleotide sequence: TGTGCCAGCAGTGATGGGGGGAAAGGGGACACTGAAGCTTTCTTT. Translating it yields CASSDGGKGDTEAFF.

The chain has TRBV21-1 and TRBJ2-7; the table's TRBD1 call for D was not verified on the DNA. TRBV21-1 is a pseudogene. The CDR3 extends over 13 amino acids. The CDR3 DNA sequence: TGTGCCAGCAGCAAAAAGACAGGGGGCGAGCAGTACTTC. Translating it yields CASSKKTGGEQYF.

This sequence joins TRBV27 and TRBJ2-2; 14 nucleotides agree with TRBD2. Per germline, CDR1 MNHEY and CDR2 SMNVEV (reference sequence). The CDR3 runs 15 residues. Trimming removed 4 bases from V and 6 bases from J; junction bases left unmatched: 1. The CDR3 nucleotides are TGTGCCAGCAGTTCGGGACTAGCGGGAGCCGGGGAGCTGTTTTTT. This codes for CASSSGLAGAGELFF.

This chain links TRBV11-2 with TRBJ2-7; 11 nucleotides match TRBD2. Per germline, CDR1 SGHAT and CDR2 FQNNGV. The CDR3 totals 15 residues. V trimming: 4 bases; J trimming: 0 bases; junction bases outside the gene matches: 2. The CDR3 protein is CASSSTSGSSYEQYF. The CDR3, as DNA: TGTGCCAGCAGCTCCACTAGCGGGAGCTCCTACGAGCAGTACTTC.

The chain's CDR3 is CASSSLTQGSGANVLTF. The CDR3 bases are TGTGCCAGCAGCTCCTTAACACAGGGGTCCGGGGCCAACGTCCTGACTTTC. This chain uses TRBV7-9 with TRBJ2-6, with 7 bases lining up with TRBD1. Unmatched junction bases numbered 10, after V lost 4 bases and J lost 4 bases. Germline V gives CDR1 SEHNR, CDR2 FQNEAQ (reference sequence). The CDR3 extends over 17 amino acids.

The chain has TRBV5-4 and TRBJ1-1; possible D gene TRBD1, 6 bases. Looked up from germline, CDR1 is SGHNT and CDR2 is YYREEE (reference sequence). The CDR3 totals 16 residues. V was cut by 4 bases and J by 1 base, with 17 bases left in between. The CDR3 bases are TGTGCCAGCAGCCCCCCCGGGGGGCGCGGGAACACTGAAGCTTTCTTT. It codes for CASSPPGGRGNTEAFF. The complete variable domain, with remaining parts taken from reference TRBV5-4 and TRBJ1-1, reads ETGVTQSPTHLIKTRGQQVTLRCSSQSGHNTVSWYQQALGQGPQFIFQYYREEENGRGNFPPRFSGLQFPNYSSELNVNALELDDSALYLCASSPPGGRGNTEAFFGQGTRLTVV.

The V and J genes are TRBV30 and TRBJ2-2, with 9 bases aligning to TRBD2. The CDR3 length is 13 residues. V shed 3 bases and J 9 bases; nucleotides not matched to a gene: 5. Germline V gene data show CDR1 as GTSNPN and CDR2 as SVGIG (reference sequence). CDR3 nucleotide sequence: TGTGCCTGGAGCGTTAGCGGGAGAAGGGAGCTGTTTTTT. It translates to CAWSVSGRRELFF.

This rearrangement joins TRBV9 to TRBJ1-3; possibly TRBD1 for D (5 bases). Per germline, CDR1 SGDLS and CDR2 YYNGEE. Between the trimmed V and J ends, which lost 3 bases and 0 bases, there was a span of 16 bases. This CDR3 has 17 residues. DNA of the CDR3: TGTGCCAGCAGCGGGCGTACAGGTTTTTACTCTGGAAACACCATATATTTT. Its translation: CASSGRTGFYSGNTIYF.

This clone was counted between two and nine times. The J gene is TRBJ1-1, the V gene TRBV30; no clear D. The germline V gene encodes CDR1 GTSNPN and CDR2 SVGIG (reference sequence). The ends were cut back, 4 bases at V and 3 bases at J, with 12 bases in the middle. This CDR3 region has 13 residues. For the CDR3, the DNA is TGTGCCTGGAACCCCGGGTTGGACACTGAAGCTTTCTTT. Its protein is CAWNPGLDTEAFF.

The rearrangement uses TRBV18 and TRBJ2-7; 11 positions agree with TRBD2. The CDR3 has 14 amino acids. Germline trimming cut 2 bases from V and 7 bases from J; bases unmatched to any gene: 4. The germline CDR1 and CDR2 sequences are KGHSH and LQKENI. The CDR3 sequence: CASSPSLAGGEQYF. As DNA, the CDR3 is TGTGCCAGCTCACCATCGCTAGCGGGGGGTGAGCAGTACTTC.

The chain couples TRBV6-6 to TRBJ2-7, with TRBD1 matching over 9 bases. The CDR3 spans 15 residues. The germline CDR1 and CDR2 sequences are MNHNY and SVGAGI (reference sequence). V was pared by 5 bases and J by 3 bases, with 8 bases of the junction left unmatched. The CDR3, as DNA: TGTGCCAGCAGTACCGGGGGACAGGGAGTCTACGAGCAGTACTTC. Translation: CASSTGGQGVYEQYF.

V and J are TRBV11-2 and TRBJ2-7, with 8 nucleotides matching TRBD2. CDR1 and CDR2 (germline): SGHAT, FQNNGV. V lost 4 bases and J lost 5; bases outside the gene matches: 7. This CDR3 has 14 residues. DNA for the CDR3: TGTGCCAGCAGCTGGACTAGCACGGGGGACGAGCAGTACTTC. Translating gives CASSWTSTGDEQYF.

This sequence joins TRBV6-5 and TRBJ2-1; no definite D call. The V gene's germline CDR1 is MNHEY and CDR2 SVGAGI. The CDR3 spans 13 residues. V dropped 4 bases and J dropped 10 bases, with 14 bases sitting between them. CDR3 sequence (DNA): TGTGCCAGCAGTTCTACTATTGGGTCGGAGCAGTTCTTC. Protein: CASSSTIGSEQFF.

This chain connects TRBV11-2 to TRBJ2-1; D is unclear. Germline-derived CDR1 and CDR2 are SGHAT and FQNNGV. V gave up 8 bases and J gave up 3 bases, with 5 bases separating them. The CDR3 contains 11 residues. The chain's CDR3 is CASRSYNEQFF. DNA for the CDR3: TGTGCCAGCCGGAGCTACAATGAGCAGTTCTTC.

V and J are TRBV19 and TRBJ1-5; D ambiguous. V was shortened by 3 bases and J by 5 bases, with 5 bases between the two germline ends. CDR3 length: 12 residues. Germline V gene lookup returns CDR1 LNHDA and CDR2 SQIVND (reference sequence). The CDR3 bases are TGTGCCAGTAGTATCGGGGATCAGCCCCAGCATTTT. Encoded protein: CASSIGDQPQHF.

The gene calls are TRBV27 and TRBJ2-2; D gene uncertain. Germline loops: CDR1 MNHEY, CDR2 SMNVEV (reference sequence). The CDR3 is 14 amino acids. Trimming pared 6 bases from V and 1 base from J, leaving 9 bases between. The CDR3 DNA reads as TGTGCCAGCAGCGCACAGAGGAACACCGGGGAGCTGTTTTTT. This translates into CASSAQRNTGELFF.

This sequence joins TRBV9 and TRBJ2-1, with 9 bases matching TRBD1. This CDR3 spans 16 amino acids. Trimming took 4 bases from V and 3 from J; bases not matched to a gene: 8. The germline V gene has CDR1 SGDLS and CDR2 YYNGEE. In nucleotides, the CDR3 is TGTGCCAGCAGCCCACGGGACAGGGTTCTCTACAATGAGCAGTTCTTC. Encoded protein: CASSPRDRVLYNEQFF.

The chain uses TRBV6-1 and TRBJ2-1; 8 positions agree with TRBD1. In germline, CDR1 is MNHNS, CDR2 SASEGT. The CDR3 runs 18 residues. V lost 2 bases to trimming and J lost 9 bases; unmatched junction nucleotides: 18. DNA of the CDR3: TGTGCCAGCAGTGAATCGCCCGAAATAGGTGACAGGGGTCGTGAGCAGTTCTTC. It translates to CASSESPEIGDRGREQFF.